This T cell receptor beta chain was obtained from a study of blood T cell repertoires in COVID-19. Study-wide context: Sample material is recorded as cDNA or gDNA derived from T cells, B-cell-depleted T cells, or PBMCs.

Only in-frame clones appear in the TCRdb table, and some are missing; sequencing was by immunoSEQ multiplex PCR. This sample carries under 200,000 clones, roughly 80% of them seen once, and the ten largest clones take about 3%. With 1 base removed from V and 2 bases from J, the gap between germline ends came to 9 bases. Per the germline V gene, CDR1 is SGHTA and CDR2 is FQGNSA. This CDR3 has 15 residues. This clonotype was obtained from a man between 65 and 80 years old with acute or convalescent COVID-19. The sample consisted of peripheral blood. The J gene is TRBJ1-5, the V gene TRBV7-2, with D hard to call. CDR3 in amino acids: CASSLGGAGNQPQHF. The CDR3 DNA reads TGTGCCAGCAGCTTAGGAGGCGCCGGCAATCAGCCCCAGCATTTT. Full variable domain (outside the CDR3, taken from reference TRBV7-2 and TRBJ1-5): GAGVSQSPSNKVTEKGKDVELRCDPISGHTALYWYRQSLGQGLEFLIYFQGNSAPDKSGLPSDRFSAERTGGSVSTLTIQRTQQEDSAVYLCASSLGGAGNQPQHFGDGTRLSIL.